This TCR beta chain was identified during a study of T cell responses to AZD1222 COVID-19 vaccine. This clone showed up just once. The antigen remains undetermined. CDR3 length: 15 amino acids. Trimming left V 5 bases short and J 7 bases short, with 15 bases between. In germline, CDR1 is LNHDA, CDR2 SQIVND (reference sequence). Analyses pooled second doses at about 4 or about 12 weeks. The study, taken as a whole, reports: It was only a handful of AZD1222 recipients who were seropositive at baseline. Repertoires were obtained only post-peak T cell response. Donors, mostly white British, included more females; clonal diversity was possibly underestimated.

Clones were read by immunoSEQ multiplex PCR, and TCRdb kept only the in-frame ones, dropping some. Here the sample spans some 60,000 clones, over 60% being singletons. This receptor was identified in an adult who received the AZD1222 COVID-19 vaccine. The source was peripheral blood, collected 28 days after the second AZD1222 dose. The chain carries TRBV19 and TRBJ1-6; D gene uncertain. The CDR3 DNA reads TGTGCCAGTAGTCCCGGCCGGTTAGGGAATTCACCCCTCCACTTT. Amino acids: CASSPGRLGNSPLHF.